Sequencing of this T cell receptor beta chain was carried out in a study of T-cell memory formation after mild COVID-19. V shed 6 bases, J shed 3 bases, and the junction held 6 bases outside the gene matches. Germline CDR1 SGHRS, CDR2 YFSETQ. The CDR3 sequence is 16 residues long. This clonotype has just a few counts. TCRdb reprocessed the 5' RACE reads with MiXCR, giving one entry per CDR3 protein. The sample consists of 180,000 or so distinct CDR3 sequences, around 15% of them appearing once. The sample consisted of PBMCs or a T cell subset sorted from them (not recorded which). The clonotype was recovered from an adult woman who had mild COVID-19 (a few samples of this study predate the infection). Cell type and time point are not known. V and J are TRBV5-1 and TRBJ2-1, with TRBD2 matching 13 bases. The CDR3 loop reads CASKKLAGGLYNEQFF. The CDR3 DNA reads TGCGCCAGCAAGAAACTAGCGGGGGGGCTCTACAATGAGCAGTTCTTC.